A single count supports the clone carrying this T cell receptor (beta chain). The germline V gene encodes CDR1 LNHDA and CDR2 SQIVND (reference sequence). The CDR3 is 14 amino acids. The trim removed 5 bases at V and 8 bases at J, leaving 9 bases unmatched. Some clones are missing from TCRdb's copy, which holds only in-frame ones; the method was immunoSEQ multiplex PCR. The sample lists under 150,000 clones, approximately 94% occurring once. The sample comes from a study of T cell responses to AZD1222 COVID-19 vaccine. The chain links TRBV19 to TRBJ1-2; 9 bases fit TRBD1. The sample here was peripheral blood, taken on day 0 of AZD1222 vaccination. This receptor was identified in an adult in good health. The CDR3 spells CASSPGQGTEGYTF. The DNA of the CDR3 is TGTGCCAGTAGTCCCGGACAGGGGACGGAAGGCTACACCTTC.